These 31 T cell receptor beta chains were all obtained from the same sample, sequenced in a study of spatial heterogeneity in lung cancer. Time point in this sample: sample taken at primary tumor resection. For these receptors, no antigen is known. MiXCR, run by TCRdb on the 5' RACE reads, gives a single entry per CDR3 protein. The sample lists 3,800 or so distinct CDR3 sequences, 4% to 6% occurring once. Overall study results and limits: It was found that expanded intratumoral alpha and beta TCR counts tracked tumor mutation counts.

The sample here was lung tumor tissue, taken at surgery. These receptors originate from a female donor with early-stage non-small cell lung cancer.

By proportion, this clonotype is medium-sized. The chain recombines TRBV9 with TRBJ1-5; no reliable D call. Germline CDR1 reads SGDLS; CDR2 reads YYNGEE. Deletions cut 2 bases from V and 4 bases from J, with 10 bases between. The CDR3 runs 14 residues. DNA of the CDR3: TGTGCCAGCAGCGTGGACGGGTCAAATCAGCCCCAGCATTTT. Translating gives CASSVDGSNQPQHF.

This clonotype was counted at least ten times. This chain links TRBV28 with TRBJ2-3; 9 bases are shared with TRBD2. V dropped 4 bases and J dropped 4; count of bases not matched to a gene: 3. The CDR3 runs to 14 residues. Germline V CDR1 and CDR2: MDHEN, SYDVKM. CDR3: CASSSSGIADTQYF. CDR3 sequence (DNA): TGTGCCAGCAGTTCTAGCGGGATTGCAGATACGCAGTATTTT.

The rearrangement joins TRBV10-1 to TRBJ2-7; TRBD1 matches 8 bases. Trimming removed 8 bases from V and 5 bases from J; junction bases left unmatched: 11. Per the germline V gene, CDR1 is WNHNN and CDR2 is SYGVQD (reference sequence). This CDR3 is 14 amino acids long. The CDR3 DNA reads as TGCGCCAGCGGGACAGGATCAGGTCAGGACGAGCAGTACTTC. Its protein is CASGTGSGQDEQYF.

By share, this clonotype ranks as medium-sized. The CDR3 sequence: CASSERGGGANVLTF. In nucleotides, the CDR3 is TGTGCCAGCAGTGAACGGGGGGGAGGGGCCAACGTCCTGACTTTC. This chain joins TRBV6-1 and TRBJ2-6; 8 bases map to TRBD2. Germline loops: CDR1 MNHNS, CDR2 SASEGT. V shed 2 bases, J shed 4 bases, and the junction held 1 base outside the gene matches. The CDR3 loop spans 15 amino acids.

This clonotype is labeled as medium-sized (0.01 to 0.1%). CDR3 coding DNA: TGTGCCAGCCGTTGGACAGGGGGCACTGAAGCTTTCTTT. Protein product: CASRWTGGTEAFF. V is TRBV27 and J is TRBJ1-1; 10 nucleotides align to TRBD1. The CDR3 covers 13 residues. Germline values: CDR1 MNHEY, CDR2 SMNVEV (reference sequence). V lost 8 bases and J lost 4; bases outside the gene matches: 4.

This clonotype came up many times. This sequence joins TRBV12-3 or TRBV12-4 and TRBJ2-5, with 7 positions matching TRBD1. CDR3 length: 14 residues. The V segment lost 5 bases and the J segment 4 bases; nucleotides outside the gene matches: 7. The CDR3 is CASSPTTGRETQYF. The CDR3 region has the DNA TGTGCCAGCAGTCCGACGACAGGGAGAGAGACCCAGTACTTC.

There are many counts of this clonotype. The V and J genes are TRBV15 and TRBJ2-7; 9 bases align to TRBD1. Germline CDR1 reads LNHNV; CDR2 reads YYDKDF (reference sequence). V was pared by 5 bases and J by 1 base, with 9 bases of the junction left unmatched. The CDR3 length is 16 residues. The CDR3 is CATSGPMGQGSYEQYF. CDR3 DNA: TGTGCCACCAGCGGTCCAATGGGACAGGGATCCTACGAGCAGTACTTC.

This clonotype came up many times. The chain employs TRBV6-5 and TRBJ1-5, with 7 bases fitting TRBD1. The CDR3 runs to 13 residues. J was trimmed by 3 bases and V by 6 bases; bases with no gene match: 2. In germline, CDR1 is MNHEY, CDR2 SVGAGI. CDR3 DNA sequence: TGTGCCAGCAGCGACAGGGTCAATCAGCCCCAGCATTTT. Translating it yields CASSDRVNQPQHF.

This clonotype is medium-sized within its sample. V usage is TRBV7-9 and J usage is TRBJ2-1; 8 nucleotides agree with TRBD2. Germline V gene lookup returns CDR1 SEHNR and CDR2 FQNEAQ (reference sequence). CDR3 length: 15 residues. With V trimmed by 5 bases and J by 5 bases, 8 bases remained unmatched. The CDR3: CASSRSGGLNNEQFF. The CDR3 DNA reads TGTGCCAGCAGCAGAAGCGGGGGTCTGAACAATGAGCAGTTCTTC.

This clonotype was seen repeatedly, ten times or more. This chain connects TRBV27 to TRBJ2-1, with 9 bases aligning to TRBD2. Germline loops: CDR1 MNHEY, CDR2 SMNVEV (reference sequence). The V and J ends lost 3 bases and 8 bases, in that order; junction bases with no gene match: 8. CDR3 length equals 15 residues. This chain's CDR3 is CASSLVGGRGYEQFF. In nucleotides, the CDR3 is TGTGCCAGCAGTTTGGTTGGCGGGAGGGGCTATGAGCAGTTCTTC.

Ten or more counts support this clonotype. The V and J genes are TRBV20-1 and TRBJ1-5; 9 bases match TRBD1. V trimming: 5 bases; J trimming: 13 bases; junction bases outside the gene matches: 3. The CDR3 spans 10 residues. Germline CDR1 is DFQATT and CDR2 is SNEGSKA (reference sequence). In nucleotides, the CDR3 is TGCAGTGCTGGGGACAGGGCACAGCATTTT. It translates to CSAGDRAQHF.

By its share, this clonotype is medium-sized. The chain carries TRBV12-3 or TRBV12-4 and TRBJ1-6; the D is unclear. Trimming removed 1 base at V and 7 bases at J, with 8 bases between. The CDR3 has 14 residues. CDR3 residues: CASSLGSQNSPLHF. The CDR3 nucleotides are TGTGCCAGCAGTTTAGGGTCCCAAAATTCACCCCTCCACTTT.

This clonotype came up many times. V is TRBV5-5 and J is TRBJ1-1; D is possibly TRBD1 (5 bases). Trimming took off 2 bases at V and 0 bases at J, with 17 bases between the two ends. This CDR3 has 17 residues. CDR1 SGHKS and CDR2 YYEKEE come from the germline V gene (reference sequence). In nucleotides, the CDR3 is TGTGCCAGCAGCTTTTGGACACACAATCACATGAACACTGAAGCTTTCTTT. This translates into CASSFWTHNHMNTEAFF.

This clonotype is medium-sized within its sample. J is TRBJ2-7 and V is TRBV27; D not certain. The germline V gene has CDR1 MNHEY and CDR2 SMNVEV (reference sequence). With 2 bases removed from V and 2 bases from J, the gap between germline ends came to 10 bases. The CDR3 runs to 14 residues. The CDR3 spells CASSLGRTTYEQYF. CDR3 nucleotide sequence: TGTGCCAGCAGTTTAGGTAGGACCACCTACGAGCAGTACTTC.

By sample fraction, this clonotype is medium-sized. The J gene is TRBJ2-1, the V gene TRBV5-1; D is unclear. V lost 4 bases, J lost 7 bases, and 15 bases lay in between. Germline CDR1 reads SGHRS; CDR2 reads YFSETQ. The CDR3 has 14 residues. The DNA of the CDR3 is TGCGCCAGCAGCACCCAGGCATTTGATAATGAGCAGTTCTTC. This translates into CASSTQAFDNEQFF.

This clonotype qualifies as medium-sized. The V and J genes are TRBV7-8 and TRBJ1-4; 11 bases match TRBD1. Germline V gene data show CDR1 as SGHVS and CDR2 as FQNEAQ. The CDR3 covers 21 residues. Germline trimming cut 4 bases from V and 0 bases from J; bases unmatched to any gene: 16. Here the CDR3 DNA reads TGTGCCAGCAGCTCCCCTCTGGGGGTTCGGGGACAGGGGGCAACTAATGAAAAACTGTTTTTT. Translating gives CASSSPLGVRGQGATNEKLFF.

This clonotype is classed as medium-sized (0.01 to 0.1%). Written as DNA, the CDR3 is TGTGCCAGCAGTATAAACAGGGGGCTAACCACCGGGGAGCTGTTTTTT. This codes for CASSINRGLTTGELFF. V is TRBV27 and J is TRBJ2-2; 9 bases line up with TRBD1. The V gene's germline CDR1 is MNHEY and CDR2 SMNVEV (reference sequence). The length of the CDR3 is 16 residues. J lost 4 bases, V lost 5 bases, and 8 bases had no gene match.

This clonotype was seen repeatedly, ten times or more. The chain combines TRBV11-2 with TRBJ2-5; D may be TRBD1 (5 bases). The V gene lost 4 bases and the J gene lost 5 bases, with 14 bases spanning the gap. The CDR3 runs to 14 residues. Germline V gives CDR1 SGHAT, CDR2 FQNNGV. CDR3 residues: CASSSGAGLETQYF. The DNA for the CDR3 is TGTGCCAGCAGCTCAGGTGCAGGGCTGGAGACCCAGTACTTC.

This clonotype was counted at least ten times. The chain combines TRBV28 with TRBJ1-1; D not certain. V was cut by 5 bases and J by 0 bases, with 4 bases left in between. The CDR3 loop spans 12 amino acids. Germline CDR1 is MDHEN and CDR2 is SYDVKM. The CDR3 bases are TGTGCCAGCAGTCTCTTGAACACTGAAGCTTTCTTT. Protein: CASSLLNTEAFF.

This clonotype counts as medium-sized. V is TRBV6-5 and J is TRBJ2-4; D assignment may be TRBD1 or TRBD2 (5 bases each). Germline CDR1 MNHEY, CDR2 SVGAGI. This CDR3 spans 16 amino acids. Trimming took 6 bases from V and 2 from J, leaving 17 bases between them. The CDR3: CASSHNMGVSKNIQYF. The CDR3 DNA is TGTGCCAGCAGCCACAATATGGGGGTTTCCAAAAACATTCAGTACTTC.

The genes are TRBV20-1 and TRBJ2-3, with 10 bases lining up with TRBD2. V lost 0 bases and J lost 1; bases outside the gene matches: 4. Germline V gives CDR1 DFQATT, CDR2 SNEGSKA (reference sequence). The CDR3 consists of 16 residues. CDR3 bases: TGCAGTGCTAGAGATCGGCTAGCGGGGGGCACAGATACGCAGTATTTT. Residues: CSARDRLAGGTDTQYF.

This clonotype is medium-sized (0.01 to 0.1%) in the sample. This sequence joins TRBV7-9 and TRBJ2-1; D is ambiguous. With 5 bases removed from V and 3 bases from J, the gap between germline ends came to 14 bases. Germline V gene sequence: CDR1 SEHNR, CDR2 FQNEAQ (reference sequence). This CDR3 region has 15 residues. The DNA of the CDR3 is TGTGCCAGCAGCCCCTCAGGAGAGAACTACAATGAGCAGTTCTTC. This sequence encodes CASSPSGENYNEQFF.

This clonotype rates as medium-sized. The CDR3 reads CAGQGSVGPRGELFF. The CDR3 coding sequence is TGTGCCGGGCAGGGTTCGGTTGGCCCCCGCGGGGAGCTGTTTTTT. V gene TRBV2 combines with J gene TRBJ2-2, with D tentatively TRBD1 (5 bases). This CDR3 contains 15 residues. V lost 11 bases to trimming and J lost 7 bases, with 23 bases between them. Per the germline V gene, CDR1 is SNHLY and CDR2 is FYNNEI.

As DNA, the CDR3 is TGTGCCAGCAGCTGGCAACCACAGGGTGAGCAGTTCTTC. It specifies CASSWQPQGEQFF. The rearrangement joins TRBV11-2 to TRBJ2-1, with a weak D call TRBD1 (6 bases). The CDR3 has 13 residues. Germline CDR1 SGHAT, CDR2 FQNNGV. Between the trimmed V and J ends, which lost 4 bases and 9 bases, there was a span of 13 bases.

This clonotype was counted between two and nine times. The rearrangement links TRBV24-1 to TRBJ2-1, with D tentatively TRBD2 (7 bases). The CDR3 loop spans 17 amino acids. Per germline, CDR1 KGHDR and CDR2 SFDVKD. Deletions cut 1 base from V and 6 bases from J, with 18 bases between. In DNA, the CDR3 is TGTGCCACCAGTGATTTCGCTAAACCAGGGGAGGGCAATGAGCAGTTCTTC. Encoded protein: CATSDFAKPGEGNEQFF.

This rearrangement joins TRBV12-3 or TRBV12-4 to TRBJ1-1, with D unresolved. Trimming removed 7 bases from V and 0 bases from J, with 15 bases in between. This CDR3 spans 15 amino acids. CDR3 DNA: TGTGCCAGCACCCCACCTGGGCAGATGAACACTGAAGCTTTCTTT. Residues: CASTPPGQMNTEAFF.

This clonotype was seen many times. The rearrangement uses TRBV6-1 and TRBJ2-4; tentatively, D is TRBD1 (6 bases). CDR3 length equals 14 residues. Germline V CDR1 and CDR2: MNHNS, SASEGT. V dropped 6 bases and J dropped 8 bases, with 17 bases sitting between them. The chain's CDR3 is CASRDRGDRDIQYF. The CDR3 DNA reads TGTGCCAGCAGGGACAGAGGGGATCGGGACATTCAGTACTTC.

In its sample, this clonotype is medium-sized (0.01 to 0.1%). The rearrangement links TRBV5-1 to TRBJ2-6; TRBD1 matches at 7 bases. There are 17 residues in the CDR3. The V and J ends lost 4 bases and 0 bases, in that order; junction bases with no gene match: 7. Germline V gene data show CDR1 as SGHRS and CDR2 as YFSETQ. The CDR3 DNA is TGCGCCAGCAGCCCGACAGGGTCTAACTCTGGGGCCAACGTCCTGACTTTC. Translating it yields CASSPTGSNSGANVLTF.

This clonotype appeared many times. J is TRBJ2-5 and V is TRBV5-1; no definite D call. V shed 2 bases and J shed 2 bases, with 1 base lying between them. The germline V gene encodes CDR1 SGHRS and CDR2 YFSETQ. The CDR3 is 11 residues long. The CDR3 loop reads CASSLQETQYF. DNA of the CDR3: TGCGCCAGCAGCTTACAAGAGACCCAGTACTTC.

This clonotype counts as medium-sized. The chain is built from TRBV5-1 and TRBJ1-2; possibly TRBD1 for D (5 bases). Trimming took off 0 bases at V and 8 bases at J, with 26 bases between the two ends. Germline-derived CDR1 and CDR2 are SGHRS and YFSETQ. The CDR3 has 18 amino acids. CDR3 loop: CASSLVASTDTPRGGYTF. Here the CDR3 DNA reads TGCGCCAGCAGCTTGGTGGCGTCGACGGACACCCCCCGGGGAGGCTACACCTTC.

This clonotype was detected ten times or more. This chain links TRBV27 with TRBJ2-5; 8 bases match TRBD1. J gave up 3 bases and V 5 bases, and 5 bases lay outside the gene matches. Germline values: CDR1 MNHEY, CDR2 SMNVEV (reference sequence). This CDR3 region has 14 residues. CDR3: CASSPWTGKETQYF. Here the CDR3 DNA reads TGTGCCAGCAGTCCTTGGACAGGGAAAGAGACCCAGTACTTC.